Listed here are 19 T cell receptor beta chains from one sample, sequenced in a study of HIV-infected patients and healthy controls. About 450 ng RNA was reverse transcribed with alpha and beta constant-region primers. Each of the alpha and beta chains got its own library through chain-specific third strand synthesis with indices. One entry per CDR3 protein, called by TCRdb with MiXCR from the 5' RACE reads. The table includes 15,000 or so distinct CDR3 sequences, about 7.7% detected once. No cell fractionation was done, so the repertoire covers all unsorted peripheral blood T cells. The sequencing input was blood. The receptors come from an adult in good health.

This clonotype was seen at least ten times. This sequence joins TRBV7-2 and TRBJ2-5; a weak D match, TRBD2 (6 bases). Trimming removed 5 bases at V and 4 bases at J, with 17 bases between. Looked up from germline, CDR1 is SGHTA and CDR2 is FQGNSA. The length of the CDR3 is 15 residues. CDR3 sequence (DNA): TGTGCCAGCAGCCAGACCCTGGGACTGGGAGAGACCCAGTACTTC. Encoded protein: CASSQTLGLGETQYF.

This clonotype appeared many times. This chain joins TRBV12-3 or TRBV12-4 and TRBJ1-4; D remains ambiguous. V was clipped by 5 bases and J by 7 bases, with 17 bases between them. The CDR3 extends over 15 amino acids. CDR3 bases: TGTGCCAGCAGTCCACGCCCCAAAGGGTCTGAAAAACTGTTTTTT. It specifies CASSPRPKGSEKLFF.

This clonotype is classed as medium-sized. This sequence joins TRBV4-2 and TRBJ2-5; D is unresolved. Trimming pared 0 bases from V and 2 bases from J, leaving 13 bases between. The germline CDR1 and CDR2 sequences are LGHNA and YNFKEQ. The length of the CDR3 is 16 residues. CDR3 sequence reads: CASSQDISAGQETQYF. As DNA, the CDR3 is TGTGCCAGCAGCCAAGATATCAGTGCCGGACAAGAGACCCAGTACTTC.

The chain couples TRBV20-1 to TRBJ2-1; 10 bases map to TRBD2. Germline trimming cut 6 bases from V and 6 bases from J; bases unmatched to any gene: 8. The length of the CDR3 is 14 residues. Germline CDR1 and CDR2: DFQATT and SNEGSKA (reference sequence). CDR3 sequence reads: CSAPSGGARNEQFF. DNA for the CDR3: TGCAGTGCCCCAAGCGGGGGGGCTCGCAATGAGCAGTTCTTC.

V gene TRBV24-1 combines with J gene TRBJ2-6; the match to TRBD1 covers 9 bases. Germline-derived CDR1 and CDR2 are KGHDR and SFDVKD. With V trimmed by 4 bases and J by 8 bases, 11 bases remained unmatched. The CDR3 sequence is 17 residues long. CDR3 nucleotide sequence: TGTGCCACCAGTGAGACACTAGGACAGGGGAGGACCAACGTCCTGACTTTC. This sequence encodes CATSETLGQGRTNVLTF.

This clonotype was observed at least ten times. This chain uses TRBV7-8 with TRBJ2-7; 7 bases align to TRBD1. Trimming removed 5 bases from V and 3 bases from J; junction bases left unmatched: 4. Germline loops: CDR1 SGHVS, CDR2 FQNEAQ. This CDR3 spans 13 amino acids. The CDR3 is CASSMGTVYEQYF. CDR3 DNA: TGTGCCAGCAGCATGGGGACAGTCTACGAGCAGTACTTC.

This clonotype was detected ten times or more. The gene calls are TRBV12-3 or TRBV12-4 and TRBJ2-3; D is perhaps TRBD1 (5 bases). CDR3 length: 15 residues. V lost 6 bases, J lost 1 base, and 14 bases lay in between. Written as DNA, the CDR3 is TGTGCCAGCAGCTTTAGGGGTGTTGGCACAGATACGCAGTATTTT. It yields the protein CASSFRGVGTDTQYF.

In this sample, this clonotype turned up many times. The chain joins TRBV11-3 to TRBJ2-1; 8 bases are a match to TRBD2. From germline, CDR1 is SGHNT and CDR2 YENEEA. Trimming took 5 bases from V and 8 from J; bases not matched to a gene: 11. The CDR3 totals 15 residues. The CDR3 here is CASSPTGWRGDEQFF. CDR3 in DNA: TGTGCCAGCAGCCCGACGGGGTGGCGGGGGGATGAGCAGTTCTTC.

This clonotype ranks as medium-sized. The CDR3 region has the DNA TGTGCCAGCAGCGGGGTAACCTACAATGAGCAGTTCTTC. This translates into CASSGVTYNEQFF. The chain combines TRBV7-2 with TRBJ2-1, with no clear D. The germline CDR1 and CDR2 sequences are SGHTA and FQGNSA. CDR3 length equals 13 residues. The ends were cut back, 5 bases at V and 2 bases at J, with 7 bases in the middle.

This clonotype appeared many times. The chain combines TRBV19 with TRBJ2-1; TRBD1 aligns across 7 bases. The CDR3 is 13 amino acids. Germline trimming cut 3 bases from V and 10 bases from J; bases unmatched to any gene: 6. The V gene's germline CDR1 is LNHDA and CDR2 SQIVND (reference sequence). The CDR3 nucleotides are TGTGCCAGTAGTATTTCGAGGGGGCGGGAGCAGTTCTTC. Encoded protein: CASSISRGREQFF.

This clonotype has only a few counts. CDR3 protein: CASSLVDEQFF. The CDR3, as DNA: TGTGCCAGCAGCTTGGTCGATGAGCAGTTCTTC. The chain links TRBV5-6 to TRBJ2-1; no reliable D call. This CDR3 has 11 residues. Trimming left V 0 bases short and J 8 bases short, with 3 bases between. The V gene's germline CDR1 is SGHDT and CDR2 YYEEEE. Using reference TRBV5-6 and TRBJ2-1 for the parts outside the CDR3, the full variable domain is DAGVTQSPTHLIKTRGQQVTLRCSPKSGHDTVSWYQQALGQGPQFIFQYYEEEERQRGNFPDRFSGHQFPNYSSELNVNALLLGDSALYLCASSLVDEQFFGPGTRLTVL.

V usage is TRBV7-9 and J usage is TRBJ1-1; D gene unclear. This CDR3 is built from 15 residues. V was trimmed by 3 bases and J by 2 bases, leaving 13 bases between them. Germline CDR1 is SEHNR and CDR2 is FQNEAQ (reference sequence). CDR3 coding DNA: TGTGCCAGCAGCTTTAGTTCACGGGCCAACACTGAAGCTTTCTTT. It yields the protein CASSFSSRANTEAFF. Variable domain in full (rest from reference TRBV7-9 and TRBJ1-1): DTGVSQNPRHKITKRGQNVTFRCDPISEHNRLYWYRQTLGQGPEFLTYFQNEAQLEKSRLLSDRFSAERPKGSFSTLEIQRTEQGDSAMYLCASSFSSRANTEAFFGQGTRLTVV.

In this sample, this clonotype turned up many times. The genes are TRBV11-3 and TRBJ1-1, with D uncertain. CDR3 length equals 13 residues. The germline V gene encodes CDR1 SGHNT and CDR2 YENEEA. Trimming left V 1 base short and J 5 bases short, with 8 bases between. Here the CDR3 DNA reads TGTGCCAGCAGCTTAGTGGCGGGAACTGAAGCTTTCTTT. This sequence encodes CASSLVAGTEAFF.

The genes are TRBV4-3 and TRBJ1-6, with 8 positions matching TRBD1. Germline lookup yields CDR1 LGHNA and CDR2 YSLEER. J gave up 7 bases and V 0 bases, and 5 bases lay outside the gene matches. The CDR3 length is 16 residues. This CDR3 reads CASSQETTGGNSPLHF. CDR3 sequence (DNA): TGCGCCAGCAGCCAAGAAACCACAGGGGGGAATTCACCCCTCCACTTT.

This clonotype occurred many times. The rearrangement joins TRBV15 to TRBJ2-6, with no clear D. CDR1 and CDR2 (germline): LNHNV, YYDKDF (reference sequence). Trimming pared 5 bases from V and 4 bases from J, leaving 12 bases between. This CDR3 is built from 15 residues. CDR3 DNA sequence: TGTGCCACCAGCCTTTGGGGTTCCGGGGCCAACGTCCTGACTTTC. It is translated as CATSLWGSGANVLTF.

This clonotype came up many times. The V gene is TRBV3-1, the J gene TRBJ1-2; no definite D call. The CDR3 spans 15 residues. V was shortened by 1 base and J by 0 bases, with 9 bases between the two germline ends. The germline V gene encodes CDR1 LGHDT and CDR2 YNNKEL (reference sequence). CDR3 DNA sequence: TGTGCCAGCAGCCAAGGGGCCGTAGCTAACTATGGCTACACCTTC. It translates to CASSQGAVANYGYTF.

This clonotype is termed medium-sized. The chain has TRBV7-2 and TRBJ2-3; 9 bases fit TRBD2. This CDR3 has 14 residues. V trimming: 3 bases; J trimming: 5 bases; junction bases outside the gene matches: 3. Germline loops: CDR1 SGHTA, CDR2 FQGNSA. The CDR3 protein is CASSFLAGQDTQYF. The CDR3 nucleotides are TGTGCCAGCAGCTTCCTAGCGGGGCAAGATACGCAGTATTTT.

This clonotype has a count of ten or more. The chain carries TRBV7-2 and TRBJ2-7; D gene uncertain. Between the trimmed V and J ends, which lost 0 bases and 2 bases, there was a span of 5 bases. This CDR3 comprises 13 residues. Germline V CDR1 and CDR2: SGHTA, FQGNSA. CDR3 in amino acids: CASSLASAYEQYF. The CDR3 bases are TGTGCCAGCAGCTTAGCCAGCGCCTACGAGCAGTACTTC. The entire variable domain, with the rest obtained from reference TRBV7-2 and TRBJ2-7, is as follows: GAGVSQSPSNKVTEKGKDVELRCDPISGHTALYWYRQSLGQGLEFLIYFQGNSAPDKSGLPSDRFSAERTGGSVSTLTIQRTQQEDSAVYLCASSLASAYEQYFGPGTRLTVT.

This clonotype was seen repeatedly, ten times or more. The V gene is TRBV5-6, the J gene TRBJ2-7, with 7 bases fitting TRBD1. CDR1 and CDR2 (germline): SGHDT, YYEEEE. The CDR3 is 15 amino acids. Trimming removed 2 bases from V and 3 bases from J; junction bases left unmatched: 8. The chain's CDR3 is CASSLDGQVVYEQYF. The CDR3 coding sequence is TGTGCCAGCAGCTTAGATGGACAGGTCGTCTACGAGCAGTACTTC.